These 25 T cell receptor beta chains were sequenced from one sample in a study of beta chain features in type 1 diabetes. General study findings and limits: Shortening of TCRB CDR3s, moderate but significant, appeared in all four CD4+ subsets of Type 1 diabetes patients.

Their cognate antigens are unknown. All of the isolated RNA was reverse transcribed, so expressed TCRB transcripts were sequenced. Sequencing used immunoSEQ multiplex PCR; TCRdb keeps in-frame clones, though not all of them. Found here are 600,000 to 700,000 clones, roughly 12% of them singletons; the top ten hold approximately 0.021%. Source material: naive CD4+ T cells from blood. All receptors derive from a man between 18 and 29 years old with type 1 diabetes.

This clone was seen only a few times. The chain couples TRBV6-6 to TRBJ1-4, with D maybe TRBD1 (5 bases). This CDR3 is built from 13 residues. The V gene lost 6 bases and the J gene lost 4 bases, with 9 bases spanning the gap. CDR1 is MNHNY, CDR2 SVGAGI, per germline (reference sequence). The CDR3 sequence is CASRDRVNEKLFF. The CDR3 bases are TGTGCCAGCAGAGACAGAGTTAATGAAAAACTGTTTTTT.

This clone has just a few counts. J is TRBJ1-6 and V is TRBV25-1, with D hard to call. This CDR3 spans 17 amino acids. Looked up from germline, CDR1 is MGHDK and CDR2 is SYGVNS. V lost 6 bases to trimming and J lost 0 bases, with 15 bases between them. The CDR3 spells CASSPPAPSSYNSPLHF. As DNA, the CDR3 is TGTGCCAGCAGCCCTCCAGCCCCGAGCTCCTATAATTCACCCCTCCACTTT. The whole variable domain, filled in from reference TRBV25-1 and TRBJ1-6, reads EADIYQTPRYLVIGTGKKITLECSQTMGHDKMYWYQQDPGMELHLIHYSYGVNSTEKGDLSSESTVSRIRTEHFPLTLESARPSHTSQYLCASSPPAPSSYNSPLHFGNGTRLTVT.

This clone was seen a handful of times. The CDR3 DNA sequence: TGCGCCAGCAGGGAGGGACAGTCCTACGAGCAGTACTTC. Amino acid sequence: CASREGQSYEQYF. The rearrangement links TRBV5-1 to TRBJ2-7; maybe TRBD1 (7 bases). The CDR3 length is 13 residues. V was shortened by 5 bases and J by 1 base, with 10 bases between the two germline ends. CDR1 and CDR2 from the germline V gene are SGHRS and YFSETQ.

On this clone itself: Other DNA sequences in the same sample also yield this CDR3. This rearrangement joins TRBV18 to TRBJ2-1; D is ambiguous. This CDR3 is built from 13 residues. V lost 3 bases to trimming and J lost 4 bases, with 7 bases between them. The germline gives CDR1 KGHSH, CDR2 LQKENI. CDR3 amino acids: CASSPPGYNEQFF. The CDR3 DNA is TGTGCCAGCTCACCCCCCGGTTACAATGAGCAGTTCTTC. Using reference TRBV18 and TRBJ2-1 for the parts outside the CDR3, the full variable domain is NAGVMQNPRHLVRRRGQEARLRCSPMKGHSHVYWYRQLPEEGLKFMVYLQKENIIDESGMPKERFSAEFPKEGPSILRIQQVVRGDSAAYFCASSPPGYNEQFFGPGTRLTVL.

The gene calls are TRBV7-9 and TRBJ1-1; 9 nucleotides line up with TRBD1. Germline V CDR1 and CDR2: SEHNR, FQNEAQ (reference sequence). This CDR3 contains 14 residues. The V gene end was trimmed by 1 base and the J gene end by 7 bases; junction bases not matched to a gene: 4. The CDR3 coding sequence is TGTGCCAGCAGCTTAGGGACAGGGGATAGTGAAGCTTTCTTT. Protein: CASSLGTGDSEAFF.

This clone has a handful of counts. The gene calls are TRBV5-4 and TRBJ1-2; D might be TRBD1 (5 bases). Trimming shortened V by 4 bases and J by 5 bases, and 18 bases separated the two germline ends. Germline V gene lookup returns CDR1 SGHNT and CDR2 YYREEE (reference sequence). The CDR3 is 15 amino acids. In DNA, the CDR3 is TGTGCCAGCAGCCCCGGGACGGGGAAGTTGTATGGCTACACCTTC. Protein sequence: CASSPGTGKLYGYTF.

The chain employs TRBV2 and TRBJ2-6; D is possibly TRBD1 (5 bases). CDR3 size: 14 residues. Germline CDR1 and CDR2: SNHLY and FYNNEI. Trimming left V 6 bases short and J 1 base short, with 7 bases between. The CDR3 DNA follows: TGTGCCAGCAGAGGGGTATCTGGGGCCAACGTCCTGACTTTC. Its protein product is CASRGVSGANVLTF.

On this clone itself: Other DNA variants within this sample encode the same CDR3. This chain connects TRBV9 to TRBJ2-2, with a tentative D call TRBD1 (7 bases). The CDR3 loop spans 16 amino acids. Trimming took off 0 bases at V and 0 bases at J, with 9 bases between the two ends. CDR1 is SGDLS and CDR2 is YYNGEE in the germline V gene. CDR3 region: CASSVGGTANTGELFF. The CDR3 nucleotides read TGTGCCAGCAGCGTAGGCGGGACAGCGAACACCGGGGAGCTGTTTTTT.

This clone was found a few times. V usage is TRBV5-4 and J usage is TRBJ2-1, with D hard to call. The CDR3 has 15 amino acids. The germline V and J ends were trimmed by 1 base and 0 bases, with 8 bases remaining between them. The V gene's germline CDR1 is SGHNT and CDR2 YYREEE (reference sequence). This CDR3 is CASSLPLSSYNEQFF. The DNA of the CDR3 is TGTGCCAGCAGCTTGCCCTTAAGCTCCTACAATGAGCAGTTCTTC.

This sequence joins TRBV6-5 and TRBJ2-7; D assignment may be TRBD1 or TRBD2 (7 bases each). This CDR3 contains 15 residues. Germline V CDR1 and CDR2: MNHEY, SVGAGI. Between the trimmed V and J ends, which lost 6 bases and 2 bases, there was a span of 17 bases. The CDR3 here is CASRRDSRGAYEQYF. The CDR3 coding sequence is TGTGCCAGCAGGCGGGACAGCCGGGGGGCCTACGAGCAGTACTTC.

J is TRBJ2-5 and V is TRBV4-2; TRBD2 agrees at 7 bases. Looked up from germline, CDR1 is LGHNA and CDR2 is YNFKEQ. V lost 6 bases, J lost 5 bases, and 12 bases stayed unmatched. This CDR3 is built from 15 residues. In DNA form, the CDR3 reads TGTGCCAGCAGGCCTGGCACGGGGGGAGGGGAGACCCAGTACTTC. This gives the protein CASRPGTGGGETQYF.

The genes are TRBV30 and TRBJ2-1, with no clear D. V was shortened by 4 bases and J by 3 bases, with 10 bases between the two germline ends. The germline V gene encodes CDR1 GTSNPN and CDR2 SVGIG (reference sequence). The CDR3 spans 13 residues. CDR3 in DNA: TGTGCCTGGAAAGGGTTTGGCTACAATGAGCAGTTCTTC. Residues: CAWKGFGYNEQFF.

This clone was found a few times. This chain uses TRBV30 with TRBJ2-7; 9 bases are shared with TRBD1. The germline CDR1 and CDR2 sequences are GTSNPN and SVGIG (reference sequence). Germline trimming cut 3 bases from V and 4 bases from J; bases unmatched to any gene: 4. The CDR3 has 13 amino acids. CDR3 sequence reads: CAWRRTGVYEQYF. As DNA, the CDR3 is TGTGCCTGGAGGAGGACAGGGGTTTACGAGCAGTACTTC. The entire variable domain, with the rest obtained from reference TRBV30 and TRBJ2-7, is as follows: SQTIHQWPATLVQPVGSPLSLECTVEGTSNPNLYWYRQAAGRGLQLLFYSVGIGQISSEVPQNLSASRPQDRQFILSSKKLLLSDSGFYLCAWRRTGVYEQYFGPGTRLTVT.

This clone was seen only a few times. V and J are TRBV10-3 and TRBJ2-7; D might be TRBD1 (6 bases). CDR1 is ENHRY, CDR2 SYGVKD, per germline. Between the trimmed V and J ends, which lost 0 bases and 3 bases, there was a span of 15 bases. CDR3 size: 16 residues. This CDR3 reads CAISESKSLDSYEQYF. The DNA of the CDR3 is TGTGCCATCAGTGAGTCTAAATCGCTGGACAGCTACGAGCAGTACTTC.

The chain is built from TRBV27 and TRBJ1-1; no definite D call. This CDR3 is built from 13 residues. Per germline, CDR1 MNHEY and CDR2 SMNVEV (reference sequence). V shed 2 bases and J shed 4 bases, with 8 bases lying between them. The CDR3 reads CASSLVGVTEAFF. The CDR3 DNA is TGTGCCAGCAGTTTAGTGGGCGTCACTGAAGCTTTCTTT.

Worth noting for this clone: Within the sample, other DNA sequences also encode this same CDR3. The chain combines TRBV30 with TRBJ2-7; D unresolved. The CDR3 spans 11 residues. Germline lookup yields CDR1 GTSNPN and CDR2 SVGIG (reference sequence). Trimming shortened V by 1 base and J by 3 bases, and 4 bases separated the two germline ends. The DNA of the CDR3 is TGTGCCTGGAGTGCGGGCTACGAGCAGTACTTC. This gives the protein CAWSAGYEQYF.

The chain has TRBV6-6 and TRBJ2-3, with D possibly being TRBD1 (5 bases). Trimming removed 0 bases from V and 1 base from J, with 11 bases in between. Germline V gene sequence: CDR1 MNHNY, CDR2 SVGAGI (reference sequence). The CDR3 spans 16 residues. The CDR3 DNA follows: TGTGCCAGCAGTTACTCGACAGCCCCTGGCACAGATACGCAGTATTTT. It yields the protein CASSYSTAPGTDTQYF.

For this clone: Within the sample, other DNA sequences also encode this same CDR3. The chain carries TRBV2 and TRBJ2-1; D perhaps matches TRBD1 (5 bases). V lost 2 bases to trimming and J lost 0 bases, with 8 bases between them. The CDR3 loop spans 15 amino acids. The germline V gene encodes CDR1 SNHLY and CDR2 FYNNEI. The CDR3 spells CASSEQGSSYNEQFF. CDR3 nucleotide sequence: TGTGCCAGCAGTGAACAGGGTAGCTCCTACAATGAGCAGTTCTTC.

This clone was recorded a few times. This chain joins TRBV7-9 and TRBJ1-1; the D gene is possibly TRBD1 (6 bases). The V and J ends lost 4 bases and 4 bases respectively, with 10 bases between them. The germline gives CDR1 SEHNR, CDR2 FQNEAQ (reference sequence). This CDR3 comprises 13 residues. CDR3 residues: CASSSRGVTEAFF. CDR3 coding DNA: TGTGCCAGCAGCTCAAGGGGGGTCACTGAAGCTTTCTTT. Variable domain in full (rest from reference TRBV7-9 and TRBJ1-1): DTGVSQNPRHKITKRGQNVTFRCDPISEHNRLYWYRQTLGQGPEFLTYFQNEAQLEKSRLLSDRFSAERPKGSFSTLEIQRTEQGDSAMYLCASSSRGVTEAFFGQGTRLTVV.

This clone has more than one count but fewer than ten. Other DNA sequences in this sample translate to the same CDR3. The rearrangement uses TRBV29-1 and TRBJ1-2; weak D call: TRBD1 (5 bases). The CDR3 is made up of 11 amino acids. The germline V gene has CDR1 SQVTM and CDR2 ANQGSEA. Trimming shortened V by 4 bases and J by 4 bases, and 7 bases separated the two germline ends. This CDR3 reads CSVGGPYGYTF. The CDR3 DNA reads TGCAGCGTTGGGGGACCCTATGGCTACACCTTC.

The rearrangement links TRBV5-1 to TRBJ1-2; 11 nucleotides line up with TRBD1. This CDR3 comprises 17 residues. The J segment lost 2 bases and the V segment lost 3 bases, leaving 9 bases of the junction unmatched. Germline CDR1 is SGHRS and CDR2 is YFSETQ. The CDR3 sequence is CASSSRTGGLGNYGYTF. The CDR3 DNA follows: TGCGCCAGCAGCTCCAGGACAGGGGGCTTAGGAAACTATGGCTACACCTTC.

The rearrangement joins TRBV30 to TRBJ2-7; D is possibly TRBD1 (5 bases). The CDR3 is 13 amino acids. Trimming removed 0 bases from V and 6 bases from J, with 12 bases in between. Germline V CDR1 and CDR2: GTSNPN, SVGIG (reference sequence). DNA for the CDR3: TGTGCCTGGAGTGTATTTGATCAGGGCGAGCAGTACTTC. Translating it yields CAWSVFDQGEQYF.

Comment on this clone: Additional DNA sequences in this sample encode the identical CDR3. The chain recombines TRBV5-1 with TRBJ2-5, with no clear D. The germline CDR1 and CDR2 sequences are SGHRS and YFSETQ. Trimming pared 0 bases from V and 2 bases from J, leaving 8 bases between. The length of the CDR3 is 14 residues. CDR3 loop: CASSLGGYQETQYF. CDR3 DNA: TGCGCCAGCAGCTTGGGAGGATATCAAGAGACCCAGTACTTC. Full variable domain (missing parts from reference TRBV5-1 and TRBJ2-5): KAGVTQTPRYLIKTRGQQVTLSCSPISGHRSVSWYQQTPGQGLQFLFEYFSETQRNKGNFPGRFSGRQFSNSRSEMNVSTLELGDSALYLCASSLGGYQETQYFGPGTRLLVL.

The chain combines TRBV28 with TRBJ2-6; D unclear. The germline V and J ends were trimmed by 8 bases and 1 base, with 12 bases remaining between them. This CDR3 comprises 15 residues. The germline V gene has CDR1 MDHEN and CDR2 SYDVKM. The CDR3 loop reads CASGRVLSGANVLTF. In DNA, the CDR3 is TGTGCCAGCGGCCGTGTGCTTTCTGGGGCCAACGTCCTGACTTTC.

This clone has only a few counts. J is TRBJ2-1 and V is TRBV4-1; TRBD2 aligns across 13 bases. The CDR3 loop spans 16 amino acids. V dropped 1 base and J dropped 8; count of bases not matched to a gene: 5. Germline lookup yields CDR1 MGHRA and CDR2 YSYEKL. CDR3 sequence reads: CASSQGGLAGLDEQFF. The CDR3 coding sequence is TGCGCCAGCAGCCAAGGGGGACTAGCGGGGTTGGATGAGCAGTTCTTC.